Presented here are 14 T cell receptor beta chains from one specimen sequenced in a study of T cells in Graves' hyperthyroidism and ophthalmopathy. Amplification targeted TCR beta CDR3 regions from RNA transcripts. HTBI primers were the set used in a first-round RT-PCR of the TCR CDR3. TCRdb re-called the multiplex PCR reads through MiXCR, storing one row per CDR3 protein. The table includes about 260,000 distinct CDR3 sequences, around 25% detected once. The sequenced sample consisted of blood. The receptors were sampled from a man aged 35 to 55 with Graves' hyperthyroidism that later progressed to Graves' ophthalmopathy.

This clonotype was counted at least ten times. The genes are TRBV6-2 or TRBV6-3 and TRBJ1-1, with D uncertain. V shed 2 bases and J shed 0 bases, with 10 bases lying between them. CDR3 length: 15 amino acids. Germline loops: CDR1 MNHEY, CDR2 SVGEGT. DNA for the CDR3: TGTGCCAGCAGTTACCACCGGGCAATGAACACTGAAGCTTTCTTT. Its translation: CASSYHRAMNTEAFF.

This clonotype was counted ten times or more. The chain is built from TRBV5-1 and TRBJ1-1; D possibly corresponds to TRBD1 (5 bases). Germline values: CDR1 SGHRS, CDR2 YFSETQ. The CDR3 extends over 16 amino acids. Trimming took 0 bases from V and 5 from J, leaving 17 bases between them. CDR3 in amino acids: CASSLDVGPGRTEAFF. The CDR3 DNA reads as TGCGCCAGCAGCTTGGATGTAGGGCCAGGGAGGACTGAAGCTTTCTTT.

This clonotype was detected a few times. V gene TRBV2 combines with J gene TRBJ2-5; D is tentatively TRBD1 or TRBD2 (6 bases each). The CDR3 sequence is 13 residues long. Germline CDR1 and CDR2: SNHLY and FYNNEI. The V and J ends lost 7 bases and 4 bases respectively, with 13 bases between them. This CDR3 reads CASKEGGGETQYF. CDR3 coding DNA: TGTGCCAGCAAGGAGGGGGGTGGAGAGACCCAGTACTTC.

This clonotype was counted ten times or more. The J gene is TRBJ1-1, the V gene TRBV20-1; the match to TRBD1 covers 7 bases. V dropped 5 bases and J dropped 0; count of bases not matched to a gene: 6. Germline V gene lookup returns CDR1 DFQATT and CDR2 SNEGSKA (reference sequence). This CDR3 is built from 14 residues. The CDR3 sequence: CSAFETGMNTEAFF. The CDR3 nucleotides are TGCAGTGCTTTCGAGACAGGGATGAACACTGAAGCTTTCTTT.

This clonotype showed up many times. The chain couples TRBV6-5 to TRBJ1-1, with D possibly matching TRBD1 (5 bases). The germline CDR1 and CDR2 sequences are MNHEY and SVGAGI. The ends were cut back, 0 bases at V and 1 base at J, with 9 bases in the middle. The CDR3 runs to 15 residues. The CDR3 region is CASSYSGQGNTEAFF. The CDR3, as DNA: TGTGCCAGCAGTTACTCGGGGCAGGGGAACACTGAAGCTTTCTTT.

The chain joins TRBV28 to TRBJ2-7; 10 positions agree with TRBD2. Trimming took 5 bases from V and 4 from J; bases not matched to a gene: 2. The CDR3 spans 13 residues. Germline CDR1 is MDHEN and CDR2 is SYDVKM. CDR3: CASSALAGYEQYF. CDR3 bases: TGTGCCAGCAGTGCACTAGCGGGATACGAGCAGTACTTC.

This clonotype was counted ten times or more. V is TRBV7-9 and J is TRBJ1-1; D is perhaps TRBD1 (5 bases). Between the trimmed V and J ends, which lost 5 bases and 5 bases, there was a span of 15 bases. The CDR3 length is 14 residues. The germline V gene encodes CDR1 SEHNR and CDR2 FQNEAQ (reference sequence). The CDR3 sequence: CASSQGPGGTEAFF. CDR3 nucleotide sequence: TGTGCCAGCAGCCAGGGCCCGGGAGGGACTGAAGCTTTCTTT.

This clonotype has at least ten counts. This chain uses TRBV28 with TRBJ2-2, with TRBD1 matching 7 bases. Germline-derived CDR1 and CDR2 are MDHEN and SYDVKM. V shed 9 bases, J shed 3 bases, and the junction held 13 bases outside the gene matches. This CDR3 contains 16 residues. The CDR3 DNA sequence: TGTGCCAGTTTTCGCCCCCGGGACAGCCACACCGGGGAGCTGTTTTTT. This sequence encodes CASFRPRDSHTGELFF.

V usage is TRBV28 and J usage is TRBJ2-7, with D uncertain. Germline-derived CDR1 and CDR2 are MDHEN and SYDVKM. CDR3 length equals 13 residues. V gave up 5 bases and J gave up 3 bases, with 11 bases separating them. CDR3 nucleotides: TGTGCCAGCAGTCTGCAGGTCCACTACGAGCAGTACTTC. As protein: CASSLQVHYEQYF.

The CDR3 region is CASSLQCGLPYEQYF. The CDR3 DNA reads as TGTGCCAGCAGCTTACAGTGCGGACTCCCCTACGAGCAGTACTTC. This chain joins TRBV7-3 and TRBJ2-7, with D perhaps TRBD2 (5 bases). V dropped 2 bases and J dropped 2 bases, with 13 bases sitting between them. The germline V gene has CDR1 SGHTA and CDR2 FQGTGA. The CDR3 totals 15 residues.

This chain connects TRBV7-2 to TRBJ2-7; 9 bases match TRBD1. Germline values: CDR1 SGHTA, CDR2 FQGNSA. This CDR3 has 14 amino acids. With 5 bases clipped from V and 4 bases from J, the junction kept 6 bases outside the gene matches. This chain's CDR3 is CASSLGQGRYEQYF. The CDR3 nucleotides read TGTGCCAGCAGCCTCGGACAGGGGAGATACGAGCAGTACTTC.

This clonotype was recorded many times. The rearrangement joins TRBV11-1 to TRBJ2-5; D may be TRBD2 (5 bases). The germline V and J ends were trimmed by 6 bases and 5 bases, with 16 bases remaining between them. The CDR3 runs 14 residues. Per the germline V gene, CDR1 is SGHAT and CDR2 is FQDESV (reference sequence). CDR3 in amino acids: CASRRREPGETQYF. The CDR3 bases are TGTGCCAGCAGACGACGAGAGCCGGGGGAGACCCAGTACTTC.

The table lists this clonotype with many counts. The V and J genes are TRBV28 and TRBJ2-5; TRBD1 aligns across 7 bases. This CDR3 region has 15 residues. Germline-derived CDR1 and CDR2 are MDHEN and SYDVKM. The J segment lost 3 bases and the V segment lost 3 bases, leaving 7 bases of the junction unmatched. CDR3 region: CASSFVQGPKETQYF. CDR3 sequence (DNA): TGTGCCAGCAGTTTCGTACAGGGGCCCAAAGAGACCCAGTACTTC.

This clonotype showed up many times. The chain is built from TRBV6-5 and TRBJ2-7; D gene unclear. In germline, CDR1 is MNHEY, CDR2 SVGAGI. The CDR3 covers 13 residues. V lost 4 bases to trimming and J lost 3 bases, with 10 bases between them. Here the CDR3 DNA reads TGTGCCAGCAGTTTACGGACCAGCTACGAGCAGTACTTC. It is translated as CASSLRTSYEQYF.